Each of the 20 T cell receptor beta chains below was sequenced from the same sample in a study of cytotoxic CD8 clonotypes in ibrutinib-treated CLL. Here immunoSEQ multiplex PCR was the method, and the copy in TCRdb shows in-frame clones only, minus some. Among nearly 50,000 clones, about 50% were seen once, and the ten largest hold around 30%. The material sequenced was PBMCs, taken after 24 months of ibrutinib treatment. Source of these receptors: a human donor with chronic lymphocytic leukemia.

This clone is medium-sized in the sample. Other nucleotide sequences from this sample produce the same CDR3. This chain uses TRBV6-1 with TRBJ1-3, with unresolved D. V lost 3 bases to trimming and J lost 0 bases, with 6 bases between them. This CDR3 comprises 14 residues. Germline loops: CDR1 MNHNS, CDR2 SASEGT. CDR3 loop: CASSDGVSGNTIYF. DNA for the CDR3: TGTGCCAGCAGTGACGGGGTCTCTGGAAACACCATATATTTT.

This clone came up a few times. The V gene is TRBV4-2, the J gene TRBJ2-3; possibly TRBD2 for D (7 bases). The CDR3 covers 15 residues. Trimming stripped 4 bases from V and 1 base from J, with 12 bases between. Germline lookup yields CDR1 LGHNA and CDR2 YNFKEQ. For the CDR3, the DNA is TGTGCCAGCAGCCTCGAGGGGGGGGGCACAGATACGCAGTATTTT. Translation: CASSLEGGGTDTQYF.

This rearrangement joins TRBV7-6 to TRBJ2-1; D unresolved. CDR1 is SGHVS, CDR2 FNYEAQ, per germline. The CDR3 covers 14 residues. Trimming pared 4 bases from V and 3 bases from J, leaving 10 bases between. The CDR3 sequence: CASSSNEIYNEQFF. Written as DNA, the CDR3 is TGTGCCAGCAGCTCAAACGAGATCTACAATGAGCAGTTCTTC.

The chain recombines TRBV4-1 with TRBJ2-7, with D perhaps given as TRBD1 or TRBD2 (5 bases each). Trimming stripped 3 bases from V and 1 base from J, with 10 bases between. CDR1 and CDR2 (germline): MGHRA, YSYEKL. The CDR3 length is 14 residues. This CDR3 is CASSQGRNSYEQYF. In nucleotides, the CDR3 is TGCGCCAGCAGCCAGGGACGGAATTCCTACGAGCAGTACTTC.

In this sample, this clone turned up once. The chain employs TRBV9 and TRBJ2-5; D may be TRBD1 (5 bases). Trimming cost V 1 base and J 8 bases, with 15 bases left between them. Germline CDR1 is SGDLS and CDR2 is YYNGEE. The CDR3 runs 14 residues. This chain's CDR3 is CASSVSGRAPTQYF. As DNA, the CDR3 is TGTGCCAGCAGCGTATCAGGGCGCGCTCCAACCCAGTACTTC. The entire variable domain, with the rest obtained from reference TRBV9 and TRBJ2-5, is as follows: DSGVTQTPKHLITATGQRVTLRCSPRSGDLSVYWYQQSLDQGLQFLIQYYNGEERAKGNILERFSAQQFPDLHSELNLSSLELGDSALYFCASSVSGRAPTQYFGPGTRLLVL.

The rearrangement uses TRBV7-9 and TRBJ2-3; D unresolved. Germline values: CDR1 SEHNR, CDR2 FQNEAQ (reference sequence). With 5 bases removed from V and 6 bases from J, the gap between germline ends came to 12 bases. The CDR3 extends over 13 amino acids. CDR3 DNA: TGTGCCAGCAGCGCCCTTGGACCCGATACGCAGTATTTT. This codes for CASSALGPDTQYF.

This clone came up once. This rearrangement joins TRBV5-1 to TRBJ2-2; 7 bases are shared with TRBD1. Germline V CDR1 and CDR2: SGHRS, YFSETQ. V shed 4 bases and J 5 bases; nucleotides not matched to a gene: 8. CDR3 length: 15 residues. The CDR3 sequence is CASSQNRGWTGELFF. CDR3 coding DNA: TGCGCCAGCAGCCAAAACAGGGGATGGACCGGGGAGCTGTTTTTT.

For the CDR3, the DNA is TGTGCCAGTAGTATGGTCAGGGGGCGACTCCGGCCCCCCTACGAGCAGTACTTC. Its translation: CASSMVRGRLRPPYEQYF. This sequence joins TRBV19 and TRBJ2-7, with 8 positions matching TRBD1. With V trimmed by 3 bases and J by 2 bases, 15 bases remained unmatched. Germline CDR1 reads LNHDA; CDR2 reads SQIVND (reference sequence). The CDR3 is 18 amino acids.

The chain uses TRBV7-8 and TRBJ2-1; TRBD1 or TRBD2 may be the D gene (5 bases each). CDR1 and CDR2 from the germline V gene are SGHVS and FQNEAQ. V was clipped by 8 bases and J by 6 bases, with 17 bases between them. The CDR3 extends over 14 amino acids. The CDR3 DNA reads TGTGCCAGCCTCAGGGACCCTAGGGGCAATGAGCAGTTCTTC. This encodes CASLRDPRGNEQFF.

The gene calls are TRBV15 and TRBJ2-1; 8 nucleotides align to TRBD1. CDR1 and CDR2 (germline): LNHNV, YYDKDF (reference sequence). CDR3 length: 14 amino acids. After removal of 2 bases from V and 6 bases from J, the junction contained 3 bases not matched to a gene. The CDR3 DNA reads as TGTGCCACCAGCAGACAGGGGGCGCGCAATGAGCAGTTCTTC. Protein sequence: CATSRQGARNEQFF.

The chain employs TRBV15 and TRBJ2-5; the D gene is possibly TRBD1 (6 bases). V lost 8 bases to trimming and J lost 5 bases, with 9 bases between them. The CDR3 runs 11 residues. Germline V gene data show CDR1 as LNHNV and CDR2 as YYDKDF (reference sequence). For the CDR3, the DNA is TGTGCCACCCAGGGGAAGGAGACCCAGTACTTC. It specifies CATQGKETQYF.

V gene TRBV2 combines with J gene TRBJ2-1; D may be TRBD2 (6 bases). Trimming left V 11 bases short and J 10 bases short, with 21 bases between. Per germline, CDR1 SNHLY and CDR2 FYNNEI. The CDR3 runs to 13 residues. Here the CDR3 reads CAGQTDTGGEQFF. The CDR3 DNA sequence: TGTGCCGGGCAGACGGACACCGGGGGAGAGCAGTTCTTC.

V and J are TRBV6-5 and TRBJ1-2; D gene ambiguous. Trimming removed 2 bases at V and 7 bases at J, with 11 bases between. CDR3 length equals 13 residues. Germline CDR1 and CDR2: MNHEY and SVGAGI. CDR3 in amino acids: CASSYEPRIGYTF. In DNA form, the CDR3 reads TGTGCCAGCAGTTACGAACCCAGGATTGGCTACACCTTC.

The chain recombines TRBV10-3 with TRBJ1-2; perhaps TRBD1 as D (5 bases). The CDR3 loop spans 14 amino acids. Germline V gene sequence: CDR1 ENHRY, CDR2 SYGVKD. Trimming cost V 6 bases and J 4 bases, with 15 bases left between them. CDR3 in amino acids: CAIRVGNGGYGYTF. CDR3 bases: TGTGCCATCAGGGTGGGGAATGGGGGCTATGGCTACACCTTC.

The chain combines TRBV6-1 with TRBJ1-2; perhaps TRBD1 as D (5 bases). The CDR3 totals 12 residues. V was shortened by 11 bases and J by 4 bases, with 14 bases between the two germline ends. The V gene's germline CDR1 is MNHNS and CDR2 SASEGT. The CDR3: CAGGEWGYGYTF. The CDR3 DNA reads as TGTGCCGGGGGGGAGTGGGGCTATGGCTACACCTTC.

This clone was counted only a few times. The chain employs TRBV5-5 and TRBJ2-2; 7 bases are a match to TRBD2. V was clipped by 3 bases and J by 4 bases; unmatched bases: 9. The CDR3 length is 16 residues. CDR1 and CDR2 from the germline V gene are SGHKS and YYEKEE (reference sequence). The CDR3 nucleotides are TGTGCCAGCAGCTGGGCCAGCGGGGTAATCACCGGGGAGCTGTTTTTT. Translated: CASSWASGVITGELFF.

In its sample, this clone was seen a few times. This chain joins TRBV18 and TRBJ1-6; no definite D call. Trimming shortened V by 3 bases and J by 7 bases, and 13 bases separated the two germline ends. The length of the CDR3 is 15 residues. Germline CDR1 is KGHSH and CDR2 is LQKENI. CDR3 amino acids: CASSPGTAANSPLHF. The CDR3 DNA sequence: TGTGCCAGCTCACCGGGTACGGCGGCCAATTCACCCCTCCACTTT.

This chain uses TRBV6-5 with TRBJ1-4; no clear D gene. Trimming removed 2 bases at V and 2 bases at J, with 6 bases between. This CDR3 has 14 residues. CDR1 is MNHEY and CDR2 is SVGAGI in the germline V gene. The CDR3 loop is CASSYPQTNEKLFF. The CDR3 nucleotides read TGTGCCAGCAGTTACCCGCAGACTAATGAAAAACTGTTTTTT.

This sequence joins TRBV19 and TRBJ1-5, with TRBD1 matching 8 bases. With V trimmed by 8 bases and J by 3 bases, 9 bases remained unmatched. The CDR3 consists of 15 residues. The V gene's germline CDR1 is LNHDA and CDR2 SQIVND (reference sequence). In DNA, the CDR3 is TGTGCCAGTGACCCAGGGGGCGTTGTCAATCAGCCCCAGCATTTT. Translating gives CASDPGGVVNQPQHF.

The rearrangement links TRBV9 to TRBJ2-7, with D possibly being TRBD1 (6 bases). The CDR3 totals 14 residues. Deletions cut 0 bases from V and 3 bases from J, with 10 bases between. The germline CDR1 and CDR2 sequences are SGDLS and YYNGEE. Here the CDR3 DNA reads TGTGCCAGCAGCGTAGGACAGGAATACTACGAGCAGTACTTC. This gives the protein CASSVGQEYYEQYF.